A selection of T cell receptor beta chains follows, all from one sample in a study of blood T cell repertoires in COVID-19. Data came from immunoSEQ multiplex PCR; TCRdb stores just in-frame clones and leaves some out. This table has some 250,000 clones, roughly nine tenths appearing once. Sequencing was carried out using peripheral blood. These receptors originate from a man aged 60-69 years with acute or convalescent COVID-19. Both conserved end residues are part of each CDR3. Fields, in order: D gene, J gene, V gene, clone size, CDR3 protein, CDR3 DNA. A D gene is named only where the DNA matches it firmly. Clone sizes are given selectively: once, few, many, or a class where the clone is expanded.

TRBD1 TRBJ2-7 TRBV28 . CASSIQGPTYEQYF TGTGCCAGCAGTATACAGGGGCCCACCTACGAGCAGTACTTC
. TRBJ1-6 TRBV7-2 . CASSLVPVPNSPLHF TGTGCCAGCAGCTTAGTCCCGGTTCCGAATTCACCCCTCCACTTT
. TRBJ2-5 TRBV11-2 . CASSLGSGFQETQYF TGTGCCAGCAGCTTAGGCAGCGGATTTCAAGAGACCCAGTACTTC
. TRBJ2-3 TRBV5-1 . CASNNGGLGSTDTQYF TGCGCCAGCAACAATGGGGGGTTAGGTAGCACAGATACGCAGTATTTT
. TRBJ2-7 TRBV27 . CASSSRTTYEQYF TGTGCCAGCAGTTCCCGGACAACCTACGAGCAGTACTTC
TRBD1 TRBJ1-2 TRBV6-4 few CASSEWTGFYGYTF TGTGCCAGCAGTGAGTGGACAGGCTTCTATGGCTACACCTTC
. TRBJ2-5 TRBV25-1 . CASSDSGSMETQYF TGTGCCAGCAGTGATTCTGGCAGTATGGAGACCCAGTACTTC
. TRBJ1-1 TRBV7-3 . CASSLYGFGTEAFF TGTGCCAGCAGCTTATACGGGTTTGGCACTGAAGCTTTCTTT
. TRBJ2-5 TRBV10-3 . CAIGGDGAGQETQYF TGTGCCATCGGCGGAGATGGAGCTGGACAAGAGACCCAGTACTTC
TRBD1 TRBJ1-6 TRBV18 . CASSPPTGNNSPLHF TGTGCCAGCTCGCCTCCGACAGGGAACAATTCACCCCTCCACTTT
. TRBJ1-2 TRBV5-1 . CASSLAPPNYGYTF TGCGCCAGCAGCTTGGCCCCCCCGAACTATGGCTACACCTTC
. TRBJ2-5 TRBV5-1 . CASSLRGQHIGETQYF TGCGCCAGCAGCTTGCGGGGACAACATATTGGAGAGACCCAGTACTTC
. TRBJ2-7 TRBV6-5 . CASSNGQNYEQYF TGTGCCAGCAGTAACGGACAGAACTACGAGCAGTACTTC
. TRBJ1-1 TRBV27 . CASSLRGGEAFF TGTGCCAGCAGTTTGCGGGGGGGCGAAGCTTTCTTT
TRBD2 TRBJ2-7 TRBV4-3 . CASSQGSGRRYEQYF TGCGCCAGCAGCCAAGGAAGCGGGAGAAGGTACGAGCAGTACTTC
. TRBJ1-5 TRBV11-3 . CASSLGTLPDQPQHF TGTGCCAGCAGCCTCGGGACATTGCCAGATCAGCCCCAGCATTTT
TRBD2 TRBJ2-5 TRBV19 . CASRRASGVQETQYF TGTGCCAGTCGGAGGGCTAGCGGGGTACAAGAGACCCAGTACTTC
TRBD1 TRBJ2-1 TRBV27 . CASSRQGIRSNEQFF TGTGCCAGCAGTAGACAGGGAATTAGGAGCAATGAGCAGTTCTTC
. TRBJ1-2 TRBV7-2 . CASSPTHGANYGYTF TGTGCCAGCAGCCCCACACACGGGGCTAACTATGGCTACACCTTC
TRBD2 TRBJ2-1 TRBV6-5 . CASSYSSGRAKDEQFF TGTGCCAGCAGCTACTCCAGCGGGAGGGCCAAAGATGAGCAGTTCTTC
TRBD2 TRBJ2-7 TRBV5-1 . CASSSGLAGAHEQYF TGCGCCAGCAGCTCCGGACTAGCGGGAGCCCACGAGCAGTACTTC
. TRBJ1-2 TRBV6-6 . CASSLLPSGGATNYGYTF TGTGCCAGCAGTCTTCTCCCCTCTGGAGGGGCCACTAACTATGGCTACACCTTC
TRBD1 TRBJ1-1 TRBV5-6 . CASSVHLQGAWNTEAFF TGTGCCAGCAGCGTGCATTTACAGGGGGCGTGGAACACTGAAGCTTTCTTT
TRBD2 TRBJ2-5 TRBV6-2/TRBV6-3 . CASSPSGDSETQYF TGTGCCAGCAGCCCTAGCGGGGATTCAGAGACCCAGTACTTC
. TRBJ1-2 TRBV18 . CASSPNPDTPGLFFHGYTF TGTGCCAGCTCACCGAACCCCGACACGCCTGGCTTATTTTTTCATGGCTACACCTTC
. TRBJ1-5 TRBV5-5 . CASSPDSQGQPQHF TGTGCCAGCAGCCCGGACAGTCAAGGCCAGCCCCAGCATTTT
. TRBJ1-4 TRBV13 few CASSQSRGEKLFF TGTGCCAGCAGCCAAAGCCGAGGAGAAAAACTGTTTTTT
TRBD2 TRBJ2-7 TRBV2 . CASTDLLAGGPYEQYF TGTGCCAGCACCGACCTCCTAGCGGGAGGACCCTACGAGCAGTACTTC
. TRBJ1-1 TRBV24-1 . CATQIQGGTEAFF TGTGCCACCCAGATCCAGGGCGGCACTGAAGCTTTCTTT
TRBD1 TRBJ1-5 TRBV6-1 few CASSGFGQGRNQPQHF TGTGCCAGCAGTGGATTCGGACAGGGTAGGAATCAGCCCCAGCATTTT
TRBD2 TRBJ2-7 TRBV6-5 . CASRKGGLAVGEQYF TGTGCCAGCAGAAAAGGGGGACTAGCGGTGGGGGAGCAGTACTTC
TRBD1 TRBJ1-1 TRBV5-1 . CASSLEGALSTEAFF TGCGCCAGCAGCTTAGAGGGGGCACTGAGCACTGAAGCTTTCTTT
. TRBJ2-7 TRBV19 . CASSTRQGGYEQYF TGTGCCAGTAGTACTCGGCAGGGGGGCTACGAGCAGTACTTC
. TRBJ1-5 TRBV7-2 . CASTQIGGFSNQPQHF TGTGCCAGCACCCAAATCGGGGGTTTCAGCAATCAGCCCCAGCATTTT
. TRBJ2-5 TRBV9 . CASSPGTPQETQYF TGTGCCAGCAGCCCCGGGACTCCGCAAGAGACCCAGTACTTC
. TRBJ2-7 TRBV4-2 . CASSQAAQGSYEQYF TGTGCCAGCAGCCAAGCTGCGCAGGGGAGCTACGAGCAGTACTTC
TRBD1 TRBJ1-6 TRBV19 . CASLQGEGSPLHF TGTGCCAGCCTACAGGGGGAAGGGTCACCCCTCCACTTT
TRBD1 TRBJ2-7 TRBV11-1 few CASRPRDRALGEQYF TGTGCCAGCAGACCCCGGGACAGGGCCTTGGGGGAGCAGTACTTC
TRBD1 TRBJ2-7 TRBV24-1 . CATSGQGARNKYEQYF TGTGCCACCAGTGGTCAGGGGGCGCGAAATAAGTACGAGCAGTACTTC
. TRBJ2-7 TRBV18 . CASSPKIQSRGEQYF TGTGCCAGCTCACCGAAGATCCAATCCAGGGGCGAGCAGTACTTC
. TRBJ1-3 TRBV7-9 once CASSIQGGGNTIYF TGTGCCAGCAGCATACAGGGTGGTGGAAACACCATATATTTT
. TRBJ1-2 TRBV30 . CAWWGGSNYGYTF TGTGCCTGGTGGGGGGGATCTAACTATGGCTACACCTTC
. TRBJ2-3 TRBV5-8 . CASSLVRPQADTQYF TGTGCCAGCAGCTTGGTGCGTCCCCAGGCAGATACGCAGTATTTT
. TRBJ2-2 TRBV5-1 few CASSLGLNTGELFF TGCGCCAGCAGCTTGGGACTGAACACCGGGGAGCTGTTTTTT
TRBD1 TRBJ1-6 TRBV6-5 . CASRMTGVRSPLHF TGTGCCAGCAGAATGACAGGGGTAAGGTCACCCCTCCACTTT
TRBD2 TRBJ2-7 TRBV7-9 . CASSTTSGRFGEQYF TGTGCCAGCAGCACAACTAGCGGGAGGTTCGGCGAGCAGTACTTC
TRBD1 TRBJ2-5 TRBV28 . CASSFLAGGKETQYF TGTGCCAGCAGTTTTCTGGCAGGGGGTAAGGAGACCCAGTACTTC
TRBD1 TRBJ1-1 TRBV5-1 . CASSLAERGQAFF TGCGCCAGCAGCTTGGCCGAGAGGGGGCAAGCTTTCTTT
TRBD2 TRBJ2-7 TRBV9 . CASSVSAGGAYEQYF TGTGCCAGCAGCGTAAGTGCGGGAGGGGCCTACGAGCAGTACTTC
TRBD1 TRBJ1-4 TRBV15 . CATSRERQGTPVDEKLFF TGTGCCACCAGCAGAGAACGACAGGGTACACCTGTGGATGAAAAACTGTTTTTT
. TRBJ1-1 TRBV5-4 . CASSRNTEAFF TGTGCCAGCAGCCGGAACACTGAAGCTTTCTTT
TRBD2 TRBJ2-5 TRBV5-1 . CASSTGTSGTETQYF TGCGCCAGCAGCACCGGGACTAGCGGGACAGAGACCCAGTACTTC
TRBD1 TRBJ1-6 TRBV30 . CAWSGTGDSPLHF TGTGCCTGGAGTGGGACAGGGGACTCACCCCTCCACTTT